One and the same sample provided the 3 T cell receptor beta chains below, sequenced in a study of T-cell reconstitution after alpha-beta-depleted transplantation in children. Unique molecular identifiers were incorporated during preparation of the TCRbeta library. One entry per CDR3 protein results from TCRdb running MiXCR on the PCR reads. The sample contains some 280,000 distinct CDR3 sequences, 9.9% of which appear only once. Source: PBMCs from the stem cell graft donor, taken from the stem cell graft. These receptors came from a human donor who donated a stem cell graft to a child with SCID.

This chain joins TRBV2 and TRBJ2-2; TRBD2 matches 10 bases. J lost 0 bases, V lost 10 bases, and 17 bases had no gene match. The CDR3 covers 19 residues. Germline V lookup: CDR1 SNHLY, CDR2 FYNNEI. CDR3 in amino acids: CATERRGLAGVTNTGELFF. The CDR3, as DNA: TGTGCCACCGAACGTAGAGGGCTAGCGGGGGTCACGAACACCGGGGAGCTGTTTTTT.

The chain joins TRBV7-9 to TRBJ2-2; D perhaps matches TRBD2 (6 bases). The ends were cut back, 6 bases at V and 2 bases at J, with 10 bases in the middle. Germline V gene sequence: CDR1 SEHNR, CDR2 FQNEAQ (reference sequence). The CDR3 sequence is 14 residues long. CDR3 in amino acids: CASRWDFNTGELFF. In nucleotides, the CDR3 is TGTGCCAGCAGATGGGACTTTAACACCGGGGAGCTGTTTTTT.

This clonotype was counted ten times or more. J is TRBJ2-1 and V is TRBV20-1; possible D gene TRBD1, 5 bases. Deletions cut 3 bases from V and 6 bases from J, with 12 bases between. Germline assignment: CDR1 DFQATT and CDR2 SNEGSKA (reference sequence). This CDR3 region has 13 residues. CDR3: CSARSDRRNEQFF. CDR3 in DNA: TGCAGTGCTAGGTCAGACAGACGCAATGAGCAGTTCTTC.